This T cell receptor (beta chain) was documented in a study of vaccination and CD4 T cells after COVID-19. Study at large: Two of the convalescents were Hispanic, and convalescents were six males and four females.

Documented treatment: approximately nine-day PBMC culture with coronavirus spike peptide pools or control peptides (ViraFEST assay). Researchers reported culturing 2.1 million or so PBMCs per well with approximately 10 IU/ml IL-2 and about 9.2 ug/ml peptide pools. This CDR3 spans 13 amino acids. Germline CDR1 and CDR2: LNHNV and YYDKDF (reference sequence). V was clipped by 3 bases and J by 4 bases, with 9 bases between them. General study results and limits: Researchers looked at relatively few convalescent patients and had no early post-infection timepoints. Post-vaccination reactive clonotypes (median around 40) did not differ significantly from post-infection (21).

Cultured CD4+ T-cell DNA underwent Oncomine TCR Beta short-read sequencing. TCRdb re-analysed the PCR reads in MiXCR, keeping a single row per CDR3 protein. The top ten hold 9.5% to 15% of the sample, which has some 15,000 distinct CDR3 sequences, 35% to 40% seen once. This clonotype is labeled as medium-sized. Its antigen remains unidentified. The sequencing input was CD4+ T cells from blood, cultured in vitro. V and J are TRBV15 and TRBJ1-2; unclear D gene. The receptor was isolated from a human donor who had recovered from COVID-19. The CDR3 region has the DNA TGTGCCACCAGCAGGGGTGGCAGCTATGGCTACACCTTC. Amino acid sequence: CATSRGGSYGYTF.